This T cell receptor beta chain was recovered during a study of T cell changes during pregnancy in multiple sclerosis. Profiled with immunoSEQ multiplex PCR; TCRdb holds only in-frame clones, not every one. The top ten clones hold 0.36% of a sample with tens of thousands of clones, around 93% of them seen once. Germline CDR1 and CDR2: SGHRS and YFSETQ. The CDR3 covers 16 residues. J was trimmed by 8 bases and V by 4 bases; bases with no gene match: 8. The sequence was collected from a female donor with multiple sclerosis, enrolled in a pregnancy study. This material consisted of CD4+ T cells from peripheral blood mononuclear cells, taken before pregnancy. The J gene is TRBJ2-1, the V gene TRBV5-1; 14 bases match TRBD2. CDR3 sequence (DNA): TGCGCCAGCAGCACCGGGACTAGCGGGAGTGTAGATGAGCAGTTCTTC. Amino acids: CASSTGTSGSVDEQFF.